These 17 T cell receptor beta chains were all obtained from the same sample, sequenced in a study of cytomegalovirus exposure and HLA in healthy donors. The PCR employed 60 Vbeta primers together with 13 Jbeta primers. Clones were sequenced by immunoSEQ multiplex PCR, and TCRdb holds only the in-frame ones, with some missing. The sample holds about 140,000 clones; approximately 70% are singletons and the top ten take roughly 1.3%. The sequencing sample was made of PBMCs. These receptors all come from a woman between 40 and 55 years old in good health and CMV-seronegative.

The genes are TRBV2 and TRBJ1-1; TRBD1 aligns across 7 bases. The junction had 4 bases not matched to a gene; V was cut back by 7 bases and J by 2 bases. The CDR3 loop spans 13 amino acids. Looked up from germline, CDR1 is SNHLY and CDR2 is FYNNEI. CDR3 DNA: TGTGCCAGCATAGACAGGGTAAACACTGAAGCTTTCTTT. Protein: CASIDRVNTEAFF.

This clone was counted between two and nine times. The rearrangement links TRBV10-3 to TRBJ2-3; TRBD2 agrees at 8 bases. CDR1 and CDR2 from the germline V gene are ENHRY and SYGVKD. Trimming at V came to 5 bases and at J to 1 base, leaving 5 bases not matched to a gene. The CDR3 length is 15 residues. The CDR3 nucleotides are TGTGCCATCAGTTACGGAGCGGGGGGCACAGATACGCAGTATTTT. Translated, it gives CAISYGAGGTDTQYF.

The chain is built from TRBV7-8 and TRBJ1-2; TRBD1 matches 9 bases. V lost 2 bases, J lost 7 bases, and 5 bases stayed unmatched. The CDR3 loop spans 14 amino acids. CDR1 is SGHVS and CDR2 is FQNEAQ in the germline V gene. This chain's CDR3 is CASSLRTGDRGYTF. In DNA, the CDR3 is TGTGCCAGCAGCTTAAGGACAGGGGATCGTGGCTACACCTTC.

A few counts support this clone. V and J are TRBV4-1 and TRBJ2-7; TRBD2 agrees at 12 bases. V gave up 3 bases and J gave up 6 bases; unmatched junction bases: 9. The CDR3 sequence is 16 residues long. The germline V gene has CDR1 MGHRA and CDR2 YSYEKL. The CDR3 spells CASSQAPGLAGLEQYF. The CDR3 DNA sequence: TGCGCCAGCAGCCAGGCCCCCGGACTAGCGGGGCTCGAGCAGTACTTC.

The chain couples TRBV20-1 to TRBJ1-2; D remains ambiguous. CDR3 length equals 11 residues. Germline V gene data show CDR1 as DFQATT and CDR2 as SNEGSKA (reference sequence). Trimming left V 3 bases short and J 4 bases short, with 6 bases between. CDR3 in amino acids: CSARVAYGYTF. CDR3 DNA: TGCAGTGCTAGGGTGGCCTATGGCTACACCTTC.

The chain is built from TRBV27 and TRBJ2-7; tentatively, D is TRBD2 (7 bases). Germline loops: CDR1 MNHEY, CDR2 SMNVEV (reference sequence). The CDR3 contains 13 residues. Trimming stripped 3 bases from V and 3 bases from J, with 9 bases between. The CDR3 DNA follows: TGTGCCAGCAGTTTGAGGGGGGGCTACGAGCAGTACGTC. Translation: CASSLRGGYEQYV.

The genes are TRBV6-6 and TRBJ2-5, with D possibly matching TRBD1 (6 bases). The CDR3 spans 14 residues. CDR1 is MNHNY and CDR2 is SVGAGI in the germline V gene (reference sequence). The ends were cut back, 1 base at V and 2 bases at J, with 8 bases in the middle. The CDR3: CASSYFDRQETQYF. As DNA, the CDR3 is TGTGCCAGCAGTTACTTCGACAGGCAAGAGACCCAGTACTTC.

The rearrangement joins TRBV6-5 to TRBJ2-1; tentative D call: TRBD2 (5 bases). Germline assignment: CDR1 MNHEY and CDR2 SVGAGI. The CDR3 length is 15 residues. Trimming shortened V by 2 bases and J by 8 bases, and 16 bases separated the two germline ends. CDR3 loop: CASSYLPSTVYEQFF. CDR3 DNA: TGTGCCAGCAGTTACCTACCTAGCACGGTCTATGAGCAGTTCTTC.

The V and J genes are TRBV18 and TRBJ1-1; 12 bases map to TRBD1. The J segment lost 5 bases and the V segment lost 8 bases, leaving 6 bases of the junction unmatched. The CDR3 loop spans 14 amino acids. Germline V gene lookup returns CDR1 KGHSH and CDR2 LQKENI. The CDR3 here is CASRDRGQYTEAFF. The CDR3 bases are TGTGCCAGCCGGGACAGGGGGCAATATACTGAAGCTTTCTTT.

The V call is TRBV28, the J call TRBJ1-2, with 7 bases aligning to TRBD1. The CDR3 is 11 residues long. Germline-derived CDR1 and CDR2 are MDHEN and SYDVKM. The V and J ends lost 10 bases and 7 bases, in that order; junction bases with no gene match: 6. CDR3 bases: TGTGCCACCGAAACAGGGGCTGGCTACACCTTC. Residues: CATETGAGYTF.

The chain employs TRBV25-1 and TRBJ2-1, with D perhaps TRBD2 (6 bases). The CDR3 spans 16 residues. Trimming pared 6 bases from V and 2 bases from J, leaving 17 bases between. Germline lookup yields CDR1 MGHDK and CDR2 SYGVNS. The CDR3 loop reads CASSSSTSSAYNEQFF. CDR3 sequence (DNA): TGTGCCAGCAGCAGCTCGACTAGTAGCGCCTACAATGAGCAGTTCTTC. The full variable domain, with the rest looked up from reference TRBV25-1 and TRBJ2-1, is EADIYQTPRYLVIGTGKKITLECSQTMGHDKMYWYQQDPGMELHLIHYSYGVNSTEKGDLSSESTVSRIRTEHFPLTLESARPSHTSQYLCASSSSTSSAYNEQFFGPGTRLTVL.

V is TRBV6-5 and J is TRBJ2-7; 8 bases line up with TRBD1. This CDR3 has 16 amino acids. Germline V gene data show CDR1 as MNHEY and CDR2 as SVGAGI. V shed 2 bases and J 3 bases; nucleotides not matched to a gene: 9. The CDR3 loop reads CASSYLWETGDYEQYF. In DNA form, the CDR3 reads TGTGCCAGCAGTTACCTCTGGGAGACAGGGGACTACGAGCAGTACTTC.

J is TRBJ2-7 and V is TRBV16; TRBD2 matches 9 bases. The V gene end was trimmed by 4 bases and the J gene end by 4 bases; junction bases not matched to a gene: 5. The CDR3 runs to 14 residues. The germline V gene has CDR1 KGHSY and CDR2 FQNENV. CDR3 DNA sequence: TGTGCCAGCAGCCCGACTAGCGGAAGATACGAGCAGTACTTC. As protein: CASSPTSGRYEQYF.

The rearrangement uses TRBV11-2 and TRBJ1-1; 7 nucleotides match TRBD1. V was clipped by 5 bases and J by 1 base; unmatched bases: 7. The CDR3 loop spans 15 amino acids. Germline CDR1 SGHAT, CDR2 FQNNGV. In nucleotides, the CDR3 is TGTGCCAGCAGCCCAGAGGGGACAGAGAACACTGAAGCTTTCTTT. This gives the protein CASSPEGTENTEAFF.

The rearrangement uses TRBV27 and TRBJ1-2; maybe TRBD1 (5 bases). The CDR3 is made up of 12 amino acids. Germline values: CDR1 MNHEY, CDR2 SMNVEV (reference sequence). The V gene lost 11 bases and the J gene lost 6 bases, with 16 bases spanning the gap. CDR3 protein: CASRAGSNGYTF. The CDR3 coding sequence is TGTGCCTCCAGGGCAGGGTCTAATGGCTACACCTTC.

This sequence joins TRBV27 and TRBJ2-7, with 8 bases that match TRBD1. This CDR3 is built from 13 residues. The V gene's germline CDR1 is MNHEY and CDR2 SMNVEV (reference sequence). V was clipped by 6 bases and J by 6 bases; unmatched bases: 7. For the CDR3, the DNA is TGTGCCAGCAGGGGGCAGGGGGCGCCCGAGCAGTACGTC. This codes for CASRGQGAPEQYV.

The chain uses TRBV9 and TRBJ1-2; TRBD1 matches at 7 bases. This CDR3 has 14 residues. The germline V gene encodes CDR1 SGDLS and CDR2 YYNGEE. V shed 4 bases, J shed 10 bases, and the junction held 13 bases outside the gene matches. CDR3 in amino acids: CASSQDREDVVYTF. CDR3 nucleotides: TGTGCCAGCAGCCAAGACAGGGAGGATGTTGTCTACACCTTC. The variable domain in full, completed from reference TRBV9 and TRBJ1-2, reads DSGVTQTPKHLITATGQRVTLRCSPRSGDLSVYWYQQSLDQGLQFLIQYYNGEERAKGNILERFSAQQFPDLHSELNLSSLELGDSALYFCASSQDREDVVYTFGSGTRLTVV.